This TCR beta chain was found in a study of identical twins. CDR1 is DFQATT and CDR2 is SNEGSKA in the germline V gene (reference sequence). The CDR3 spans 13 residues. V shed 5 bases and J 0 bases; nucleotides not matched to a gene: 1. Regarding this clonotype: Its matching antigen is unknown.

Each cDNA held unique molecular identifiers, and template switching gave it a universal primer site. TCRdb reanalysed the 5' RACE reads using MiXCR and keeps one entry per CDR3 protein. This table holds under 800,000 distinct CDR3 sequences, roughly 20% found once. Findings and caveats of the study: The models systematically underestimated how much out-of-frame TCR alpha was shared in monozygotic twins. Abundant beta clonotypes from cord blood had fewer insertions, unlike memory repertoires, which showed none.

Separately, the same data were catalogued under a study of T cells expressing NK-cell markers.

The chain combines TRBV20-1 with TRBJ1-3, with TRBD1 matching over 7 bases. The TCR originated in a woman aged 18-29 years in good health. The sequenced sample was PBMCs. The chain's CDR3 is CSASGGSGNTIYF. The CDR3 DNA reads TGCAGTGCTTCAGGGGGCTCTGGAAACACCATATATTTT.